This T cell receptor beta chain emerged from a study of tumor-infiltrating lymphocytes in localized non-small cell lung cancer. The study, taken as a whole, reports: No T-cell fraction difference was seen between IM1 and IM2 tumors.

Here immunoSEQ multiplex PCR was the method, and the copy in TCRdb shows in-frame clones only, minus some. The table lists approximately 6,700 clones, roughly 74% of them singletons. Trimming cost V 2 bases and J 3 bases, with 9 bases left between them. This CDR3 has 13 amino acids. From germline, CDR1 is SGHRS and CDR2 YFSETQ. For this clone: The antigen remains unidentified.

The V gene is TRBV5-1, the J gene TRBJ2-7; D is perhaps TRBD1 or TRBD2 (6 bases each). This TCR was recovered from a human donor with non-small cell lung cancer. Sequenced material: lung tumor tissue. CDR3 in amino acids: CASSLKGGYEQYF. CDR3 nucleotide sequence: TGCGCCAGCAGCTTAAAGGGGGGCTACGAGCAGTACTTC.